This T cell receptor beta chain was profiled in a study of blood T cell repertoires in COVID-19. On the study more broadly: From the United States, Italy and Spain came samples of acute and convalescent COVID-19. Sources were T cells, B-cell-depleted T cells, or PBMCs; the material itself was cDNA or gDNA.

This CDR3 contains 16 residues. V was pared by 4 bases and J by 1 base, with 17 bases between. The germline V gene encodes CDR1 SGDLS and CDR2 YYNGEE. Authors' processing steps: Scientists estimated how many nucleated cells there were by amplifying reference gene primers. Only in-frame clones appear in the TCRdb table, and some are missing; sequencing was by immunoSEQ multiplex PCR. The V and J calls and clone size come from that table; D and trimming were worked out from the DNA. Among some 200,000 clones, about nine tenths were seen once, and the ten largest hold around 0.76%. The sequenced sample consisted of peripheral blood. The TCR sequence derives from a woman in her 70s with acute or convalescent COVID-19. The genes are TRBV9 and TRBJ1-2; D call uncertain. CDR3 protein: CASSPHMTLNNYGYTF. In nucleotides, the CDR3 is TGTGCCAGCAGCCCTCATATGACACTCAATAACTATGGCTACACCTTC.